This TCR beta chain was identified during a study of cytomegalovirus exposure and HLA in healthy donors. The CDR3 sequence is 16 residues long. Germline lookup yields CDR1 SGHRS and CDR2 YFSETQ. V gave up 4 bases and J gave up 2 bases, with 13 bases separating them. Points on this clone: What it binds is unknown.

Study-wide findings and caveats: Sequence variants that were highly shared formed a cluster that was likely a sequencing artifact.

Researchers ran the PCR with 60 Vbeta and 13 Jbeta primers. TCRdb's table, derived via immunoSEQ multiplex PCR, lists solely in-frame clones and lacks some. This sample has around 130,000 clones, with about 72% found just once. The chain joins TRBV5-1 to TRBJ1-6; D is possibly TRBD1 (5 bases). The specimen was PBMCs. The source is a man younger than 45 in good health and CMV-seropositive. Here the CDR3 DNA reads TGCGCCAGCAGCCCATGGACAATAACCTATAATTCACCCCTCCACTTT. Encoded protein: CASSPWTITYNSPLHF.